This is a list of T cell receptor beta chains from one sample in a study of OX40 agonist ivuxolimab in advanced cancers. The data were produced by immunoSEQ multiplex PCR, yet TCRdb's version contains in-frame clones alone and is incomplete. The repertoire has approximately 26,000 clones, over 70% of them found once; the top ten carry roughly 13%. The sample here was CD4+ or CD8+ T cells sorted from blood, taken in a trial of the OX40 agonist ivuxolimab. All receptors come from an adult with an advanced solid tumor such as melanoma, head and neck, liver or kidney cancer. CDR3s include the opening cysteine and the closing phenylalanine or tryptophan. A D gene is named only where the DNA matches it firmly. Only some rows state a clone size, as once, few, many or a class for expanded clones.

v_call: TRBV2
j_call: TRBJ1-6
d_call: TRBD1
clone_size: .
cdr3_aa: CASRVSQDRVVASSYNSPLHF
cdr3_nt: TGTGCCAGCAGAGTATCCCAGGACAGGGTGGTCGCGAGCTCCTATAATTCACCCCTCCACTTT

v_call: TRBV5-1
j_call: TRBJ1-2
d_call: .
clone_size: once
cdr3_aa: CASSLEEGTGYGYTF
cdr3_nt: TGCGCCAGCAGCTTGGAGGAGGGGACTGGCTATGGCTACACCTTC

v_call: TRBV25-1
j_call: TRBJ2-5
d_call: .
clone_size: .
cdr3_aa: CASSVGGARETQYF
cdr3_nt: TGTGCCAGCAGTGTTGGCGGGGCCCGAGAGACCCAGTACTTC

v_call: TRBV5-6
j_call: TRBJ2-2
d_call: TRBD1
clone_size: .
cdr3_aa: CASSSTGTGRPGELFF
cdr3_nt: TGTGCCAGCAGCTCGACCGGGACAGGGAGGCCCGGGGAGCTGTTTTTT

v_call: TRBV21-1
j_call: TRBJ2-7
d_call: .
clone_size: .
cdr3_aa: CASSKQGEVRGPESSYEQYF
cdr3_nt: TGTGCCAGCAGCAAACAAGGAGAGGTCAGGGGTCCAGAAAGCTCCTACGAGCAGTACTTC

v_call: TRBV27
j_call: TRBJ2-7
d_call: TRBD1
clone_size: .
cdr3_aa: CASSRTGGTYEQYF
cdr3_nt: TGTGCCAGCAGCCGGACAGGGGGAACCTACGAGCAGTACTTC

v_call: TRBV7-9
j_call: TRBJ1-5
d_call: .
clone_size: few
cdr3_aa: CASGSEFLQPQHF
cdr3_nt: TGTGCCAGCGGGAGCGAGTTTTTACAGCCCCAGCATTTT

v_call: TRBV27
j_call: TRBJ2-1
d_call: .
clone_size: .
cdr3_aa: CASSFLGIYNEQFF
cdr3_nt: TGTGCCAGCAGTTTTCTCGGGATCTACAATGAGCAGTTCTTC

v_call: TRBV14
j_call: TRBJ2-7
d_call: TRBD1
clone_size: .
cdr3_aa: CASSQYGQGYYEQYF
cdr3_nt: TGTGCCAGCAGCCAATACGGACAGGGATACTACGAGCAGTACTTC

v_call: TRBV7-9
j_call: TRBJ1-5
d_call: .
clone_size: .
cdr3_aa: CATINGPGDDEPQHF
cdr3_nt: TGTGCCACCATAAATGGCCCAGGGGATGATGAGCCCCAGCATTTT

v_call: TRBV6-1
j_call: TRBJ1-1
d_call: .
clone_size: medium-sized
cdr3_aa: CASRANKVPNTEAFF
cdr3_nt: TGTGCCAGCAGAGCGAATAAGGTCCCGAACACTGAAGCTTTCTTT

v_call: TRBV28
j_call: TRBJ1-5
d_call: .
clone_size: .
cdr3_aa: CASSREVGQPQHF
cdr3_nt: TGTGCCAGCAGTCGGGAGGTGGGTCAGCCCCAGCATTTT

v_call: TRBV6-1
j_call: TRBJ1-6
d_call: .
clone_size: .
cdr3_aa: CASSEKEAATGSPLHF
cdr3_nt: TGTGCCAGCAGTGAAAAAGAGGCAGCAACGGGTTCACCCCTCCACTTT

v_call: TRBV18
j_call: TRBJ1-1
d_call: .
clone_size: .
cdr3_aa: CASSPRVQDNTEAFF
cdr3_nt: TGTGCCAGCTCACCACGAGTACAGGATAACACTGAAGCTTTCTTT

v_call: TRBV5-1
j_call: TRBJ1-4
d_call: TRBD1
clone_size: .
cdr3_aa: CASSLRQGYNEKLFF
cdr3_nt: TGCGCCAGCAGCTTAAGACAGGGGTATAATGAAAAACTGTTTTTT

v_call: TRBV4-1
j_call: TRBJ1-2
d_call: TRBD1
clone_size: .
cdr3_aa: CASSHGDRGSGYGYTF
cdr3_nt: TGCGCCAGCAGCCACGGGGACAGGGGCTCCGGGTATGGCTACACCTTC

v_call: TRBV7-9
j_call: TRBJ2-3
d_call: TRBD1
clone_size: .
cdr3_aa: CASSSRDRDTQYF
cdr3_nt: TGTGCCAGCAGCTCCCGGGACAGGGATACGCAGTATTTT

v_call: TRBV4-1
j_call: TRBJ1-1
d_call: .
clone_size: once
cdr3_aa: CVSSLTIPMNTEAFF
cdr3_nt: TGCGTCAGCAGCCTCACTATTCCTATGAACACTGAAGCTTTCTTT

v_call: TRBV7-3
j_call: TRBJ2-7
d_call: TRBD1
clone_size: .
cdr3_aa: CASSFTQGADLSF
cdr3_nt: TGTGCCAGCAGCTTTACACAGGGGGCGGATCTGTCCTTC

v_call: TRBV7-9
j_call: TRBJ1-1
d_call: .
clone_size: .
cdr3_aa: CASSRSQVSTEAFF
cdr3_nt: TGTGCCAGCAGCCGATCACAGGTCTCTACTGAAGCTTTCTTT

v_call: TRBV7-9
j_call: TRBJ1-1
d_call: .
clone_size: .
cdr3_aa: CAIWWGDTEAFF
cdr3_nt: TGTGCCATATGGTGGGGGGACACTGAAGCTTTCTTT

v_call: TRBV7-8
j_call: TRBJ2-3
d_call: .
clone_size: once
cdr3_aa: CASSRYDPTKGDTQYF
cdr3_nt: TGTGCCAGCAGCAGATACGACCCTACGAAGGGAGATACGCAGTATTTT

v_call: TRBV2
j_call: TRBJ1-5
d_call: TRBD1
clone_size: .
cdr3_aa: CASSETSGGVQPQHF
cdr3_nt: TGTGCCAGCAGCGAAACTTCAGGGGGCGTCCAGCCCCAGCATTTT

v_call: TRBV28
j_call: TRBJ2-7
d_call: .
clone_size: .
cdr3_aa: CASSLQGRRSEF
cdr3_nt: TGTGCCAGCAGTTTACAAGGGAGACGGAGTGAGTTC

v_call: TRBV9
j_call: TRBJ2-3
d_call: TRBD2
clone_size: .
cdr3_aa: CASREDSGEITDTQYF
cdr3_nt: TGTGCCAGCAGGGAAGATAGCGGGGAAATCACAGATACGCAGTATTTT

v_call: TRBV19
j_call: TRBJ2-3
d_call: TRBD1
clone_size: .
cdr3_aa: CASSMTGDADTQYF
cdr3_nt: TGTGCCAGTAGTATGACAGGGGATGCAGATACGCAGTATTTT

v_call: TRBV28
j_call: TRBJ2-3
d_call: .
clone_size: .
cdr3_aa: CASSLGLRETDTQYF
cdr3_nt: TGTGCCAGCAGTTTAGGCCTCAGAGAGACAGATACGCAGTATTTT

v_call: TRBV5-1
j_call: TRBJ2-5
d_call: .
clone_size: .
cdr3_aa: CASSLGGPEETQYF
cdr3_nt: TGCGCCAGCAGCTTGGGGGGGCCGGAGGAGACCCAGTACTTC

v_call: TRBV19
j_call: TRBJ1-5
d_call: TRBD1
clone_size: .
cdr3_aa: CASSIGGQDQPQHF
cdr3_nt: TGTGCCAGTAGTATTGGAGGACAGGATCAGCCCCAGCATTTT

v_call: TRBV30
j_call: TRBJ1-5
d_call: .
clone_size: .
cdr3_aa: CAWSVRGGGANQPQHF
cdr3_nt: TGTGCCTGGAGTGTACGGGGAGGGGGGGCGAATCAGCCCCAGCATTTT

v_call: TRBV6-5
j_call: TRBJ1-2
d_call: .
clone_size: few
cdr3_aa: CASSYSFSLDGYTF
cdr3_nt: TGTGCCAGCAGTTACTCGTTTTCTTTAGATGGCTACACCTTC